This TCR beta chain originates from a study of shared clonotypes between healthy human individuals. TCRdb's table, derived via immunoSEQ multiplex PCR, lists solely in-frame clones and lacks some. The table shows 1,500,000 or so clones, with around 98.5% occurring only once. Trimming stripped 2 bases from V and 8 bases from J, with 14 bases between. This CDR3 comprises 14 residues. Germline values: CDR1 SGHRS, CDR2 YFSETQ. Sequencing was performed on naive CD4+ T cells sorted from blood. Regarding subset: CD45RA+ positively selected. The sequence was collected from a man aged 25 to 40 in good health. The chain carries TRBV5-1 and TRBJ2-1; D possibly corresponds to TRBD2 (5 bases). The DNA of the CDR3 is TGCGCCAGCAGCTTCGCGAGGGCCCTCGATGAGCAGTTCTTC. This sequence encodes CASSFARALDEQFF.